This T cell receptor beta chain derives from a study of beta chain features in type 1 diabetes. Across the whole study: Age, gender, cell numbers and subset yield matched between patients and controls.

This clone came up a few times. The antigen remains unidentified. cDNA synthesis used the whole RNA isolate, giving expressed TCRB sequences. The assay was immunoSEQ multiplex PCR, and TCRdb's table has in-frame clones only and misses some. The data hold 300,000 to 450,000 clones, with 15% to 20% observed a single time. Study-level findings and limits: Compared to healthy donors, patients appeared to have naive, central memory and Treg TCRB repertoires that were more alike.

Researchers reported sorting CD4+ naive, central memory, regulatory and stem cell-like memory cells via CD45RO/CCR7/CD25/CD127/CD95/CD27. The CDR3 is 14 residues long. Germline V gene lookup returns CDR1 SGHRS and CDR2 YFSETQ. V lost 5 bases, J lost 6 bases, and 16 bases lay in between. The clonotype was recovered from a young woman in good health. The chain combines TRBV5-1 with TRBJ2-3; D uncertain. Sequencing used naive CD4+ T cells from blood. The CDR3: CASSSGSQEDTQYF. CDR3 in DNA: TGCGCCAGCAGTTCCGGGTCTCAAGAGGATACGCAGTATTTT.